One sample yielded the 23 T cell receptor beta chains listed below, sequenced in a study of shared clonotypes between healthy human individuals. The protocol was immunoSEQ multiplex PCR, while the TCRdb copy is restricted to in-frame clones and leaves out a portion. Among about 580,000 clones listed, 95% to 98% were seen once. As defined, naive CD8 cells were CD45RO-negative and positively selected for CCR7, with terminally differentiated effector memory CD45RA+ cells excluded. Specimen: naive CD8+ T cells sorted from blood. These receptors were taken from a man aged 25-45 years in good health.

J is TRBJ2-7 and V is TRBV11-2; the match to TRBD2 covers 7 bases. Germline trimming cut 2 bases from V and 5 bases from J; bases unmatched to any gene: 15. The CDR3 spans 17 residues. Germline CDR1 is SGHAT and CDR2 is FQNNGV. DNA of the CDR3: TGTGCCAGCAGCTTATTCGGCGGGAGCCGTCCCGGGGACGAGCAGTACTTC. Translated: CASSLFGGSRPGDEQYF.

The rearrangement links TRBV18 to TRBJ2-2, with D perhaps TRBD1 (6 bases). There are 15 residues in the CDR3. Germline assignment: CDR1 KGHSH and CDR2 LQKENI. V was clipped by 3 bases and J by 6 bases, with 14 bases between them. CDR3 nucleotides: TGTGCCAGCTCACCGTTACAGGGTTATTCCGGGGAGCTGTTTTTT. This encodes CASSPLQGYSGELFF.

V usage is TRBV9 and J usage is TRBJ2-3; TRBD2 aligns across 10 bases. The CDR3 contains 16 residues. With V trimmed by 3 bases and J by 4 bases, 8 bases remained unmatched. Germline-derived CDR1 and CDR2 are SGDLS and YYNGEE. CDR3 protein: CASSAKAGGPPDTQYF. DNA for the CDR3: TGTGCCAGCAGCGCAAAAGCGGGAGGGCCACCAGATACGCAGTATTTT.

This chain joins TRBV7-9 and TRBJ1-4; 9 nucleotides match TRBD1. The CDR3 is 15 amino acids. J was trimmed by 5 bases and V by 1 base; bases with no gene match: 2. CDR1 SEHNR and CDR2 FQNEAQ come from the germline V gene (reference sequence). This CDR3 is CASSLVGTGNEKLFF. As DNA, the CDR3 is TGTGCCAGCAGCTTAGTGGGGACAGGGAATGAAAAACTGTTTTTT.

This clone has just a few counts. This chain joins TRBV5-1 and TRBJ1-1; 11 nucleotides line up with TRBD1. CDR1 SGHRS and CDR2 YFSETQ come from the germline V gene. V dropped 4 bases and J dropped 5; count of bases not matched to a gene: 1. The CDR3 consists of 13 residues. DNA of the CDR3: TGCGCCAGCAGCGGGACAGGGGGAACTGAAGCTTTCTTT. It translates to CASSGTGGTEAFF.

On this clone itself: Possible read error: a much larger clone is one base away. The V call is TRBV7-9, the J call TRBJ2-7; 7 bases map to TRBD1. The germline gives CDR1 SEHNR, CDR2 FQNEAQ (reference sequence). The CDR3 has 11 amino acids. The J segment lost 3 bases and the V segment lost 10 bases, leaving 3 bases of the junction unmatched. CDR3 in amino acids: CATSGGYEQYF. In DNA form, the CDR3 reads TGTGCCACCTCAGGGGGCTACGAGCAGTACTTC.

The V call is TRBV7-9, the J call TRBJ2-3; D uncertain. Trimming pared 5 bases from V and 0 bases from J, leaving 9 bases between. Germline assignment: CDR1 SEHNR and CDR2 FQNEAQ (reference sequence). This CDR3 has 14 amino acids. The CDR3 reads CASSQITSTDTQYF. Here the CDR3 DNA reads TGTGCCAGCAGCCAAATCACTAGCACAGATACGCAGTATTTT.

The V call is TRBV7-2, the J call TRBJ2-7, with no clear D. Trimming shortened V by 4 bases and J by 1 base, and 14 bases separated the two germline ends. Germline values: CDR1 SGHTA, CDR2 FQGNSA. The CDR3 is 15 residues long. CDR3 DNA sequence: TGTGCCAGCAGCTCACAGTACCTGATTTCCTACGAGCAGTACTTC. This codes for CASSSQYLISYEQYF.

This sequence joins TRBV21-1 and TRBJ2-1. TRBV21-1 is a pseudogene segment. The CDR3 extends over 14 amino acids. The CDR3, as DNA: TGTGCCAGCAGCAAAAGAGAAGTAGGGCTTGAGCAGTTCTTC. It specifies CASSKREVGLEQFF.

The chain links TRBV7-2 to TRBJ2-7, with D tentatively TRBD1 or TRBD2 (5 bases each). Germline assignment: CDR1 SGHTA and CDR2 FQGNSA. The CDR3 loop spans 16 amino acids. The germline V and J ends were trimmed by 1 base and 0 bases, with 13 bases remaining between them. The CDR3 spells CASSLVRGADSYEQYF. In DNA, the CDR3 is TGTGCCAGCAGCTTAGTGAGGGGCGCAGACTCCTACGAGCAGTACTTC.

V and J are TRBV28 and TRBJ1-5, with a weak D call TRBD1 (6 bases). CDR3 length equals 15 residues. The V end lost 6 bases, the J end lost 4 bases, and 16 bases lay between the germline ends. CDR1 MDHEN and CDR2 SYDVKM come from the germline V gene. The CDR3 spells CASRQQGRLNQPQHF. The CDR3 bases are TGTGCCAGCAGACAACAGGGTAGGTTGAATCAGCCCCAGCATTTT.

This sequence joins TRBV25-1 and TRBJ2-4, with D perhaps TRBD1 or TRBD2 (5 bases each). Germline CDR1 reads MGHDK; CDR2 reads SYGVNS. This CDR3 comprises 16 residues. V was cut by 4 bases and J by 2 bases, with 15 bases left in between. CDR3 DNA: TGTGCCAGCAGTGCCACCACCGGGACCACCAAAAACATTCAGTACTTC. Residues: CASSATTGTTKNIQYF. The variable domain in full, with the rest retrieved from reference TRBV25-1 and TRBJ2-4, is EADIYQTPRYLVIGTGKKITLECSQTMGHDKMYWYQQDPGMELHLIHYSYGVNSTEKGDLSSESTVSRIRTEHFPLTLESARPSHTSQYLCASSATTGTTKNIQYFGAGTRLSVL.

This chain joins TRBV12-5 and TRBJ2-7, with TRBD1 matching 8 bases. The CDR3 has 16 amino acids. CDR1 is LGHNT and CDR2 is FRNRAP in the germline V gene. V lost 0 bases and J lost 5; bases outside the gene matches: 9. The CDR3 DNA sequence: TGTGCTAGTGGTTTGGTAAGGGGCCAGGGGGCCCACGAGCAGTACTTC. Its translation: CASGLVRGQGAHEQYF.

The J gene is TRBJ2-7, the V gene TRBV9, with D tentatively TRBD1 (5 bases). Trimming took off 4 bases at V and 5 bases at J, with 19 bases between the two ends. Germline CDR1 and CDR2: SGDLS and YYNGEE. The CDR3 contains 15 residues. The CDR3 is CASSPRGGARDEQYF. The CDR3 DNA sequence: TGTGCCAGCAGCCCTAGAGGTGGGGCGAGAGACGAGCAGTACTTC.

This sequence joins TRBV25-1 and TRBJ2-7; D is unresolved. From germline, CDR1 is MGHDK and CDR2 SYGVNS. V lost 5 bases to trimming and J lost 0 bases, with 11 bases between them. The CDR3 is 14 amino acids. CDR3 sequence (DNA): TGTGCCAGCAGTCACGGACCGAGCTCCTACGAGCAGTACTTC. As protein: CASSHGPSSYEQYF.

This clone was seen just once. CDR3 coding DNA: TGCAGCGTTGAAGTAGGTTCGAGCTCCTACGAGCAGTACTTC. This codes for CSVEVGSSSYEQYF. The rearrangement links TRBV29-1 to TRBJ2-7; no reliable D call. With 1 base removed from V and 0 bases from J, the gap between germline ends came to 10 bases. Germline-derived CDR1 and CDR2 are SQVTM and ANQGSEA. The CDR3 loop spans 14 amino acids.

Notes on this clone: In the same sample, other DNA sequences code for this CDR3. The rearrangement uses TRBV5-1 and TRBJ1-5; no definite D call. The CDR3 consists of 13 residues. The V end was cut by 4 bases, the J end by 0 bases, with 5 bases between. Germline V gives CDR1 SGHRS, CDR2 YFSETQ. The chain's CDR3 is CASSLYSNQPQHF. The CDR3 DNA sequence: TGCGCCAGCAGCCTATATAGCAATCAGCCCCAGCATTTT.

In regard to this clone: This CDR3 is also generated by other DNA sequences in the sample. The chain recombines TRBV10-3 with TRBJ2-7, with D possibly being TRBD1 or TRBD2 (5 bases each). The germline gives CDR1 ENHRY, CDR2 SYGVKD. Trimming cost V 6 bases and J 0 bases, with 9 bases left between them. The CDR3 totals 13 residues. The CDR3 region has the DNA TGTGCCATCAGCCCAGGGACCTCCTACGAGCAGTACTTC. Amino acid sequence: CAISPGTSYEQYF.

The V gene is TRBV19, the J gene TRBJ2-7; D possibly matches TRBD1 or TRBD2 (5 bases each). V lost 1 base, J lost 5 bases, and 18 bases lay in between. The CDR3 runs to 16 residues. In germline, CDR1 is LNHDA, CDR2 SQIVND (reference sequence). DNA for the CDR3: TGTGCCAGTAGTATAGCTTTAGGGGCCGCGGGCGACGAGCAGTACTTC. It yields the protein CASSIALGAAGDEQYF.

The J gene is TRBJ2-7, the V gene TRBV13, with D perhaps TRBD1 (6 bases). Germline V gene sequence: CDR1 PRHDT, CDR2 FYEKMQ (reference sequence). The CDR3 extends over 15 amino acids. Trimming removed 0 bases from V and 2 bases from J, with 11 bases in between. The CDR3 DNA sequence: TGTGCCAGCAGCTTAGGGCAGGGGATAACCTACGAGCAGTACTTC. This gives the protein CASSLGQGITYEQYF.

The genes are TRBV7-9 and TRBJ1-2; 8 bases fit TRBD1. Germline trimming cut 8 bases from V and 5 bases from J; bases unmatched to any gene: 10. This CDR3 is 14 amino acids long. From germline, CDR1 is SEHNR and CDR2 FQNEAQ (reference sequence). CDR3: CASFGARGLYGYTF. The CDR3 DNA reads TGTGCCAGCTTCGGGGCCAGGGGGCTTTATGGCTACACCTTC.

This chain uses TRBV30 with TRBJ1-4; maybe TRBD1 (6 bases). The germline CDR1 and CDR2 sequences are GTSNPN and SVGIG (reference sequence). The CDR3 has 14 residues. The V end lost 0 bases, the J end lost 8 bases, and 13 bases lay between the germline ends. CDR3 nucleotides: TGTGCCTGGAGTGTAGGGGGTCGGCGCGAAAAACTGTTTTTT. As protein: CAWSVGGRREKLFF. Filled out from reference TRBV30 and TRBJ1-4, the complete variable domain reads SQTIHQWPATLVQPVGSPLSLECTVEGTSNPNLYWYRQAAGRGLQLLFYSVGIGQISSEVPQNLSASRPQDRQFILSSKKLLLSDSGFYLCAWSVGGRREKLFFGSGTQLSVL.

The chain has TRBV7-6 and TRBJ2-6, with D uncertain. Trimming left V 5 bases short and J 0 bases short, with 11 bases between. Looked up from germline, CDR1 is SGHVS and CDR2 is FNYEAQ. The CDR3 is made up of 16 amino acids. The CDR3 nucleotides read TGTGCCAGCAGCCCCTCTTGGGACTCTGGGGCCAACGTCCTGACTTTC. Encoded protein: CASSPSWDSGANVLTF.